The 23 T cell receptor beta chains in this list originate from one sample, sequenced in a study of CD8 T cells in ankylosing spondylitis. Findings of the study overall: There was a TCR beta motif, made of fewer than 10 highly homologous variants, that appeared characteristic of ankylosing spondylitis blood.

Which antigens these TCRs recognize remains unknown. TCRdb re-analysed the 5' RACE reads in MiXCR, keeping a single row per CDR3 protein. The sample has 650,000 to 800,000 distinct CDR3 sequences; around 19% are singletons. The sequencing sample was made of blood, either unsorted or a sorted T cell fraction (not recorded which). These receptors all stem from a male donor with ankylosing spondylitis.

In its sample, this clonotype was seen many times. J is TRBJ2-7 and V is TRBV12-5; TRBD1 or TRBD2 may be the D gene (6 bases each). Germline values: CDR1 LGHNT, CDR2 FRNRAP. The CDR3 is 13 amino acids. Trimming pared 7 bases from V and 5 bases from J, leaving 15 bases between. CDR3 DNA sequence: TGTGCTAGTGTTGAGGGGGGCAGGGACGAGCAGTACTTC. It translates to CASVEGGRDEQYF.

V is TRBV29-1 and J is TRBJ2-3; D possibly matches TRBD1 or TRBD2 (5 bases each). V gave up 8 bases and J gave up 0 bases, with 18 bases separating them. There are 15 residues in the CDR3. Germline lookup yields CDR1 SQVTM and CDR2 ANQGSEA. In DNA form, the CDR3 reads TGCAGCACCCTGGGGGTTAAAACTAGCACAGATACGCAGTATTTT. Amino acid sequence: CSTLGVKTSTDTQYF.

CDR3 DNA sequence: TGTGCCAGCAGCGTAGCTGGTAGCAGCTTTGGAGATACGCAGTATTTT. Its protein is CASSVAGSSFGDTQYF. This sequence joins TRBV9 and TRBJ2-3, with D hard to call. The length of the CDR3 is 16 residues. Germline CDR1 is SGDLS and CDR2 is YYNGEE. V was pared by 0 bases and J by 5 bases, with 16 bases between.

The genes are TRBV13 and TRBJ2-7, with D tentatively TRBD1 (5 bases). The germline V gene encodes CDR1 PRHDT and CDR2 FYEKMQ (reference sequence). The length of the CDR3 is 12 residues. Trimming took 3 bases from V and 7 from J, leaving 10 bases between them. In DNA form, the CDR3 reads TGTGCCAGCAGCTTCCAGGGTAGGGAGCAGTACTTC. Encoded protein: CASSFQGREQYF.

This chain joins TRBV6-1 and TRBJ2-1, with a possible D match to TRBD2 (7 bases). This CDR3 has 16 amino acids. Germline CDR1 reads MNHNS; CDR2 reads SASEGT. Trimming removed 8 bases from V and 5 bases from J, with 22 bases in between. The CDR3 region has the DNA TGTGCCAGCGGAAGAATCTTTCGGGGGGCACACAATGAGCAGTTCTTC. It yields the protein CASGRIFRGAHNEQFF.

This clonotype has more than one count but fewer than ten. The rearrangement links TRBV20-1 to TRBJ2-5, with TRBD2 identical over 9 bases. Germline loops: CDR1 DFQATT, CDR2 SNEGSKA (reference sequence). V trimming: 1 base; J trimming: 2 bases; junction bases outside the gene matches: 2. The CDR3 spans 14 residues. The CDR3 reads CSARVAGVQETQYF. As DNA, the CDR3 is TGCAGTGCTAGAGTAGCGGGGGTGCAAGAGACCCAGTACTTC.

The sample holds one count of this clonotype. The chain couples TRBV12-3 or TRBV12-4 to TRBJ1-5; D perhaps matches TRBD1 (5 bases). The CDR3 is made up of 12 amino acids. Trimming cost V 5 bases and J 10 bases, with 12 bases left between them. The CDR3 DNA reads TGTGCCAGCAGTGGGGACTCTGGCCCCCAGCATTTT. Protein sequence: CASSGDSGPQHF.

CDR3 sequence: CASSSLLGTDYEQYF. CDR3 DNA sequence: TGTGCCAGCAGCTCCCTATTGGGGACAGACTACGAGCAGTACTTC. The chain uses TRBV7-9 and TRBJ2-7, with 7 bases fitting TRBD1. V lost 4 bases and J lost 3; bases outside the gene matches: 9. CDR1 is SEHNR and CDR2 is FQNEAQ in the germline V gene (reference sequence). The length of the CDR3 is 15 residues.

J is TRBJ2-7 and V is TRBV11-2; possible D gene TRBD2, 5 bases. V was clipped by 1 base and J by 0 bases, with 16 bases between them. This CDR3 spans 17 amino acids. CDR1 is SGHAT, CDR2 FQNNGV, per germline. CDR3 amino acids: CASSLGLAHTSSYEQYF. DNA of the CDR3: TGTGCCAGCAGCTTAGGCCTAGCTCATACGAGCTCCTACGAGCAGTACTTC.

This clonotype was found a few times. The chain uses TRBV12-3 or TRBV12-4 and TRBJ1-5, with 11 positions matching TRBD1. The CDR3 runs to 15 residues. J lost 6 bases, V lost 5 bases, and 6 bases had no gene match. The chain's CDR3 is CASSRGQGAFQPQHF. In DNA form, the CDR3 reads TGTGCCAGCAGTAGAGGACAGGGGGCCTTTCAGCCCCAGCATTTT.

In its sample, this clonotype was seen a few times. The V gene is TRBV11-2, the J gene TRBJ2-7, with 10 bases that match TRBD2. Per the germline V gene, CDR1 is SGHAT and CDR2 is FQNNGV. J lost 0 bases, V lost 5 bases, and 4 bases had no gene match. The CDR3 contains 15 residues. CDR3 amino acids: CASSPSGGNSYEQYF. For the CDR3, the DNA is TGTGCCAGCAGCCCTAGCGGGGGAAACTCCTACGAGCAGTACTTC. The full variable domain, its missing parts supplied by reference TRBV11-2 and TRBJ2-7, is EAGVAQSPRYKIIEKRQSVAFWCNPISGHATLYWYQQILGQGPKLLIQFQNNGVVDDSQLPKDRFSAERLKGVDSTLKIQPAKLEDSAVYLCASSPSGGNSYEQYFGPGTRLTVT.

The V call is TRBV12-3 or TRBV12-4, the J call TRBJ2-3; TRBD2 agrees at 7 bases. This CDR3 is 15 amino acids long. The junction had 9 bases not matched to a gene; V was cut back by 7 bases and J by 2 bases. In DNA form, the CDR3 reads TGTGCCAGCACCCACGAGCGGGATCCCACAGATACGCAGTATTTT. Translation: CASTHERDPTDTQYF.

The CDR3 DNA reads as TGTGCCAGCAGCTCAGGGGCGAGGGAGCAGTACTTC. Its translation is CASSSGAREQYF. The chain is built from TRBV7-9 and TRBJ2-7, with D possibly matching TRBD1 (6 bases). The CDR3 has 12 amino acids. Germline CDR1 and CDR2: SEHNR and FQNEAQ (reference sequence). Trimming removed 4 bases from V and 7 bases from J, with 11 bases in between.

A few counts support this clonotype. The rearrangement uses TRBV5-5 and TRBJ2-1; 12 nucleotides align to TRBD2. The CDR3 loop spans 18 amino acids. Germline loops: CDR1 SGHKS, CDR2 YYEKEE (reference sequence). V shed 0 bases and J 0 bases; nucleotides not matched to a gene: 4. CDR3 residues: CASSLGLAGVYSYNEQFF. The DNA of the CDR3 is TGTGCCAGCAGCTTGGGACTAGCGGGGGTTTACTCCTACAATGAGCAGTTCTTC. The full variable domain, completed using reference TRBV5-5 and TRBJ2-1, is DAGVTQSPTHLIKTRGQQVTLRCSPISGHKSVSWYQQVLGQGPQFIFQYYEKEERGRGNFPDRFSARQFPNYSSELNVNALLLGDSALYLCASSLGLAGVYSYNEQFFGPGTRLTVL.

This rearrangement joins TRBV20-1 to TRBJ2-2; tentative D call: TRBD1 (6 bases). V lost 2 bases and J 4 bases, leaving 17 bases between the germline ends. The CDR3 runs to 16 residues. From germline, CDR1 is DFQATT and CDR2 SNEGSKA (reference sequence). The CDR3 sequence is CSARRQGSSGTGELFF. The CDR3 DNA is TGCAGTGCTAGACGGCAGGGGTCCTCCGGCACCGGGGAGCTGTTTTTT.

The CDR3, as DNA: TGTGCCAGCAGCCAAGCTCGGACAGAACTTTCCTACGAGCAGTACTTC. It codes for CASSQARTELSYEQYF. The genes are TRBV4-2 and TRBJ2-7, with D possibly TRBD1 on 6 matching bases. Trimming stripped 1 base from V and 1 base from J, with 14 bases between. The CDR3 runs to 16 residues. The V gene's germline CDR1 is LGHNA and CDR2 YNFKEQ.

The sample holds a few counts of this clonotype. The rearrangement uses TRBV4-2 and TRBJ1-1; D unclear. Germline loops: CDR1 LGHNA, CDR2 YNFKEQ. CDR3 length equals 14 residues. The germline V and J ends were trimmed by 0 bases and 0 bases, with 5 bases remaining between them. In DNA, the CDR3 is TGTGCCAGCAGCCAAGATGCAGTGAACACTGAAGCTTTCTTT. Residues: CASSQDAVNTEAFF.

This clonotype was counted only a few times. The chain recombines TRBV18 with TRBJ2-7; perhaps TRBD1 as D (5 bases). V was pared by 2 bases and J by 2 bases, with 13 bases between. This CDR3 is 15 amino acids long. The germline CDR1 and CDR2 sequences are KGHSH and LQKENI. This CDR3 reads CASSPLTQVAYEQYF. The CDR3 DNA sequence: TGTGCCAGCTCACCATTGACACAGGTTGCCTACGAGCAGTACTTC.

This sequence joins TRBV7-3 and TRBJ2-3; 9 nucleotides align to TRBD2. The J segment lost 6 bases and the V segment lost 6 bases, leaving 4 bases of the junction unmatched. The CDR3 consists of 13 residues. Germline CDR1 reads SGHTA; CDR2 reads FQGTGA. CDR3 nucleotide sequence: TGTGCCAGCAGGTTAGCGGGAGACGATACGCAGTATTTT. Its translation is CASRLAGDDTQYF.

This clonotype was counted a few times. The rearrangement links TRBV6-2 or TRBV6-3 to TRBJ1-5; D might be TRBD1 (6 bases). Germline V lookup: CDR1 MNHEY, CDR2 SVGEGT. CDR3 size: 18 residues. Between the trimmed V and J ends, which lost 0 bases and 0 bases, there was a span of 15 bases. The CDR3 DNA sequence: TGTGCCAGCAGTTACTCGTCAGGGGATACCTATAGCAATCAGCCCCAGCATTTT. This translates into CASSYSSGDTYSNQPQHF.

This clonotype was counted a few times. The chain uses TRBV3-1 and TRBJ2-5; D not resolved. Germline loops: CDR1 LGHDT, CDR2 YNNKEL (reference sequence). The ends were cut back, 3 bases at V and 2 bases at J, with 13 bases in the middle. CDR3 length: 15 amino acids. Here the CDR3 DNA reads TGTGCCAGCAGCCAGGCTATCATCACTCAAGAGACCCAGTACTTC. Encoded protein: CASSQAIITQETQYF.

The chain uses TRBV11-1 and TRBJ2-7; D may be TRBD1 or TRBD2 (5 bases each). Trimming pared 5 bases from V and 0 bases from J, leaving 23 bases between. The length of the CDR3 is 18 residues. The germline CDR1 and CDR2 sequences are SGHAT and FQDESV (reference sequence). The CDR3 DNA is TGTGCCAGCAGCCCACCGGGACGGGTCCATTATTTCTCCTACGAGCAGTACTTC. Its protein product is CASSPPGRVHYFSYEQYF. The full variable domain, with the rest looked up from reference TRBV11-1 and TRBJ2-7, is EAEVAQSPRYKITEKSQAVAFWCDPISGHATLYWYRQILGQGPELLVQFQDESVVDDSQLPKDRFSAERLKGVDSTLKIQPAELGDSAMYLCASSPPGRVHYFSYEQYFGPGTRLTVT.

V and J are TRBV12-3 or TRBV12-4 and TRBJ2-7; 9 nucleotides match TRBD1. This CDR3 comprises 14 residues. V was clipped by 6 bases and J by 6 bases; unmatched bases: 9. CDR3: CASSGTGSFSEQYF. In DNA, the CDR3 is TGTGCCAGCAGCGGGACAGGGAGTTTCAGCGAGCAGTACTTC.